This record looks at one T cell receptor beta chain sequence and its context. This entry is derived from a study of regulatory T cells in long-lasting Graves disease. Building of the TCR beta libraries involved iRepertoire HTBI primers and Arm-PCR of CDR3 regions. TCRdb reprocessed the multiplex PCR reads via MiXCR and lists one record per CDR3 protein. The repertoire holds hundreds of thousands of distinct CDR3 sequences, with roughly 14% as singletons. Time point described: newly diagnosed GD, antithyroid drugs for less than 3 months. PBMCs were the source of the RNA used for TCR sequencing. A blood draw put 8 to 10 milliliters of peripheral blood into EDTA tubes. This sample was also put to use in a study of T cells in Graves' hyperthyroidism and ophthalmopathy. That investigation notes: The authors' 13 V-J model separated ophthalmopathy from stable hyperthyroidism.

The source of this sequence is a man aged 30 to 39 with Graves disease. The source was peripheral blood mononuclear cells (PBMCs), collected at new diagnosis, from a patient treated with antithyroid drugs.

The CDR3: CASSHYVGSEQYF. Written as DNA, the CDR3 is TGCGCCAGCAGCCATTACGTAGGGAGCGAGCAGTACTTC. The V and J genes are TRBV4-1 and TRBJ2-7, with D maybe TRBD2 (5 bases). The V end lost 3 bases, the J end lost 6 bases, and 12 bases lay between the germline ends. Germline V lookup: CDR1 MGHRA, CDR2 YSYEKL. This CDR3 has 13 amino acids.